The 12 T cell receptor beta chains presented below share a single source sample, sequenced in a study of radiotherapy plus CTLA-4 blockade in lung cancer. Some clones are missing from TCRdb's copy, which holds only in-frame ones; the method was immunoSEQ multiplex PCR. This table holds some 100,000 clones, more than 65% found once. The material was peripheral blood, obtained from a patient treated with radiotherapy plus ipilimumab. The receptors were gathered from a human donor with non-small cell lung cancer who had a partial response to radiotherapy plus ipilimumab.

The chain recombines TRBV7-2 with TRBJ1-4, with a tentative D call TRBD1 (5 bases). V gave up 2 bases and J gave up 0 bases, with 13 bases separating them. Per the germline V gene, CDR1 is SGHTA and CDR2 is FQGNSA. The CDR3 is 17 amino acids. As DNA, the CDR3 is TGTGCCAGCAGCTTAAAGTCAGGGTGGACAACTAATGAAAAACTGTTTTTT. It yields the protein CASSLKSGWTTNEKLFF.

The table lists this clone with a few counts. V is TRBV2 and J is TRBJ1-4; TRBD1 matches 7 bases. Germline V gene data show CDR1 as SNHLY and CDR2 as FYNNEI. Trimming at V came to 6 bases and at J to 8 bases, leaving 12 bases not matched to a gene. This CDR3 is 15 amino acids long. The CDR3 sequence: CASSPTGARGEKLFF. CDR3 DNA sequence: TGTGCCAGCAGCCCTACAGGGGCTAGAGGCGAAAAACTGTTTTTT.

In its sample, this clone was seen once. The J gene is TRBJ2-7, the V gene TRBV28; 8 positions match TRBD2. The CDR3 loop spans 14 amino acids. Trimming removed 2 bases from V and 2 bases from J; junction bases left unmatched: 2. Per the germline V gene, CDR1 is MDHEN and CDR2 is SYDVKM. The CDR3 region is CASSLGGLAYEQYV. CDR3 sequence (DNA): TGTGCCAGCAGTTTAGGGGGACTAGCCTACGAGCAGTACGTC.

V usage is TRBV28 and J usage is TRBJ1-5; D ambiguous. The CDR3 consists of 16 residues. CDR1 and CDR2 (germline): MDHEN, SYDVKM. V was clipped by 1 base and J by 4 bases, with 14 bases between them. The CDR3 coding sequence is TGTGCCAGCAGTTTATCCGGAGGACTAATGAATCAGCCCCAGCATTTT. Translating it yields CASSLSGGLMNQPQHF. Drawing the rest from reference TRBV28 and TRBJ1-5, the complete variable domain is DVKVTQSSRYLVKRTGEKVFLECVQDMDHENMFWYRQDPGLGLRLIYFSYDVKMKEKGDIPEGYSVSREKKERFSLILESASTNQTSMYLCASSLSGGLMNQPQHFGDGTRLSIL.

This chain uses TRBV13 with TRBJ2-7; a possible D gene is TRBD1 (5 bases). Germline V gene lookup returns CDR1 PRHDT and CDR2 FYEKMQ (reference sequence). V dropped 5 bases and J dropped 4 bases, with 18 bases sitting between them. The CDR3 runs to 15 residues. CDR3 sequence: CASSTRLKGSYEQYF. DNA of the CDR3: TGTGCCAGCAGCACCCGTCTTAAGGGGTCATACGAGCAGTACTTC.

The chain links TRBV7-9 to TRBJ2-1; the D is unclear. V lost 0 bases and J lost 6, with 9 bases in between. Germline V gene data show CDR1 as SEHNR and CDR2 as FQNEAQ (reference sequence). The CDR3 is 14 amino acids. DNA for the CDR3: TGTGCCAGCAGCTTAGCGTCCACAGTCAATGAGCAGTTCTTC. Protein sequence: CASSLASTVNEQFF.

This chain links TRBV28 with TRBJ2-7; TRBD2 is a possible D gene (5 bases). The V end lost 6 bases, the J end lost 9 bases, and 15 bases lay between the germline ends. The CDR3 loop spans 12 amino acids. CDR1 and CDR2 from the germline V gene are MDHEN and SYDVKM. The chain's CDR3 is CASSKLVRMQYF. In DNA, the CDR3 is TGTGCCAGCAGCAAACTAGTACGGATGCAGTACTTC.

V is TRBV27 and J is TRBJ2-7; D possibly corresponds to TRBD1 (6 bases). Trimming shortened V by 2 bases and J by 3 bases, and 8 bases separated the two germline ends. This CDR3 contains 13 residues. From germline, CDR1 is MNHEY and CDR2 SMNVEV (reference sequence). The CDR3 spells CASSLGQNYEQYV. The CDR3 nucleotides are TGTGCCAGCAGTTTAGGACAGAACTACGAGCAGTACGTC.

The CDR3 region is CATSALAGLYNEQFF. For the CDR3, the DNA is TGTGCCACCAGTGCGCTAGCGGGACTATACAATGAGCAGTTCTTC. This sequence joins TRBV15 and TRBJ2-1, with TRBD2 matching over 9 bases. After removal of 6 bases from V and 4 bases from J, the junction contained 7 bases not matched to a gene. The CDR3 sequence is 15 residues long. Germline values: CDR1 LNHNV, CDR2 YYDKDF (reference sequence).

The genes are TRBV19 and TRBJ1-2; 10 nucleotides match TRBD1. This CDR3 spans 13 amino acids. J gave up 7 bases and V 5 bases, and 4 bases lay outside the gene matches. CDR1 and CDR2 from the germline V gene are LNHDA and SQIVND (reference sequence). The CDR3 loop is CASSGTGAFGYTF. CDR3 nucleotide sequence: TGTGCCAGTAGTGGGACAGGGGCATTTGGCTACACCTTC.

CDR3 nucleotides: TGTGCCAGTAGTATAGAGGGACTAGCGGGAGGGAACACCGGGGAGCTGTTTTTT. Encoded protein: CASSIEGLAGGNTGELFF. This sequence joins TRBV19 and TRBJ2-2; 15 positions agree with TRBD2. This CDR3 is 18 amino acids long. CDR1 and CDR2 from the germline V gene are LNHDA and SQIVND (reference sequence). V gave up 0 bases and J gave up 1 base; unmatched junction bases: 0.

CDR3 coding DNA: TGTGCCACCATACGGGAGGTCGATTCACCCCTCCACTTT. This sequence encodes CATIREVDSPLHF. The chain links TRBV2 to TRBJ1-6; D is unresolved. This CDR3 region has 13 residues. The germline CDR1 and CDR2 sequences are SNHLY and FYNNEI. V gave up 10 bases and J gave up 8 bases, with 15 bases separating them. The whole variable domain, remainder taken from reference TRBV2 and TRBJ1-6, is EPEVTQTPSHQVTQMGQEVILRCVPISNHLYFYWYRQILGQKVEFLVSFYNNEISEKSEIFDDQFSVERPDGSNFTLKIRSTKLEDSAMYFCATIREVDSPLHFGNGTRLTVT.